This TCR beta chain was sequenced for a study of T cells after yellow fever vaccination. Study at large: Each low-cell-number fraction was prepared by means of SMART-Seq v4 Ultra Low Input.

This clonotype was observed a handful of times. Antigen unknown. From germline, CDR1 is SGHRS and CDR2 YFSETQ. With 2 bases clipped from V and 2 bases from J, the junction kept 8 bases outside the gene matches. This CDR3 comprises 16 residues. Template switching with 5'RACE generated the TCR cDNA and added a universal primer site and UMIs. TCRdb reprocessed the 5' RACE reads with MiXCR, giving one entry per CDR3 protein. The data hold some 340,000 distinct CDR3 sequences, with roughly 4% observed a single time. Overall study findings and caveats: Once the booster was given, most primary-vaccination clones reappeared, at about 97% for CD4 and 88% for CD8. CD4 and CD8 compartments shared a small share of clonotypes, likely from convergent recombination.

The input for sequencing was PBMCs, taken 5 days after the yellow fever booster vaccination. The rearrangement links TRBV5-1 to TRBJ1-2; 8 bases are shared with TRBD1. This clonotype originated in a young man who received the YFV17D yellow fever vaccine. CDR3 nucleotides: TGCGCCAGCAGCTTTCAGGGGGCCCTTCCAAACTATGGCTACACCTTC. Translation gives CASSFQGALPNYGYTF.